A single sample is the source of the 22 T cell receptor beta chains below, sequenced in a study of tumor and adjacent non-tumor tissue in lung cancer. The library came from three nested PCR rounds adapted from ARM-PCR protocols. TCRdb reprocessed the multiplex PCR reads with MiXCR, giving one entry per CDR3 protein. Found here are around 210,000 distinct CDR3 sequences, 71% of them singletons; the top ten hold under 30%. RNA was extracted from bulk tissue without any cell sorting. The sample taken for sequencing was lung tumor tissue. Every receptor here comes from a man aged 60 to 69 with non-small cell lung cancer.

The chain employs TRBV4-3 and TRBJ2-2; D gene ambiguous. CDR1 and CDR2 (germline): LGHNA, YSLEER. CDR3 size: 16 residues. V lost 7 bases and J 7 bases, leaving 22 bases between the germline ends. The CDR3 DNA reads as TGCGCCAGCAACCTGGACCCGCCAGGTGACATCGGGGAGCTGTTTTTT. Encoded protein: CASNLDPPGDIGELFF.

As regards this clonotype: One end of the junction varies from germline; a read error may be responsible. This chain joins TRBV29-1 and TRBJ2-5; D may correspond to TRBD1 or TRBD2 (6 bases each). The CDR3 has 14 residues. Germline CDR1 reads SQVTM; CDR2 reads ANQGSEA. In nucleotides, the CDR3 is TGCAGCGTTGGGCCGCCAGGGGAGGTCGAGACCCAGCACTTC. It encodes CSVGPPGEVETQHF.

The table lists this clonotype with a count of one. It is likely a read error, because the conserved phenylalanine at the end of the CDR3 is missing. Because the CDR3's place on the DNA is in doubt, the DNA is left out and the CDR3 is given as listed by TCRdb. This sequence joins TRBV12-3 or TRBV12-4 and TRBJ2-1; TRBD1, the table's D call, lacks a check against the DNA. Counting both end residues, the CDR3 totals 13 amino acids. This chain's CDR3 is CASSSGQGNEHLI.

This clonotype occurred once. CDR3 sequence reads: CASSHGTYNEQFF. The CDR3 DNA reads TGTGCCAGCAGCCATGGGACCTACAATGAGCAGTTCTTC. The chain links TRBV7-9 to TRBJ2-1; D is unresolved. V gave up 5 bases and J gave up 2 bases, with 7 bases separating them. The CDR3 is 13 amino acids. Germline V lookup: CDR1 SEHNR, CDR2 FQNEAQ (reference sequence). The whole variable domain, filled in from reference TRBV7-9 and TRBJ2-1, reads DTGVSQNPRHKITKRGQNVTFRCDPISEHNRLYWYRQTLGQGPEFLTYFQNEAQLEKSRLLSDRFSAERPKGSFSTLEIQRTEQGDSAMYLCASSHGTYNEQFFGPGTRLTVL.

Details on this clonotype: The CDR3 ends on some other residue instead of the conserved phenylalanine or tryptophan, so this is likely a read error. The J gene is TRBJ2-3, the V gene TRBV11-3, with 11 positions matching TRBD2. With 2 bases clipped from V and 5 bases from J, the junction kept 6 bases outside the gene matches. The germline gives CDR1 SGHNT, CDR2 YENEEA. CDR3 size: 16 residues. The CDR3 DNA is TGTGCCAGCAGCTTACTAGCGGGGGGCCGCAAAGATACGCAGTATTCT. Protein sequence: CASSLLAGGRKDTQYS.

The table lists this clonotype with a few counts. This chain uses TRBV6-1 with TRBJ2-7; D gene ambiguous. Germline V lookup: CDR1 MNHNS, CDR2 SASEGT. The CDR3 runs to 12 residues. Trimming took off 8 bases at V and 2 bases at J, with 10 bases between the two ends. This CDR3 reads CASRALPYEQYF. DNA for the CDR3: TGTGCCAGCCGAGCCCTCCCCTACGAGCAGTACTTC.

Points on this clonotype: This could be a read error, since a much larger clone is one nucleotide away. CDR3 protein: CDSRPGPSSGVTQYF. CDR3 coding DNA: TGTGACAGCAGGCCCGGCCCCTCGTCAGGGGTTACGCAGTATTTT. This chain connects TRBV6-5 to TRBJ2-3, with D perhaps TRBD1 (6 bases). Germline lookup yields CDR1 MNHEY and CDR2 SVGAGI. There are 15 residues in the CDR3.

With regard to this clonotype: This likely comes from a read error, as the CDR3 has no conserved phenylalanine or tryptophan at its end. The J gene is TRBJ1-6, the V gene TRBV11-2; no clear D. V gave up 2 bases and J gave up 4 bases, with 27 bases separating them. The CDR3 covers 21 residues. Germline lookup yields CDR1 SGHAT and CDR2 FQNNGV. Here the CDR3 reads CASSLLPPTSLSDSYNSPLHY. The CDR3 nucleotides are TGTGCCAGCAGCTTATTACCCCCCACTAGTTTAAGCGATTCATATAATTCACCCCTCCACTAT.

This clonotype appeared many times. The chain combines TRBV4-3 with TRBJ2-1; the match to TRBD2 covers 8 bases. The CDR3 is 16 amino acids. J lost 7 bases, V lost 4 bases, and 12 bases had no gene match. The germline V gene has CDR1 LGHNA and CDR2 YSLEER. In nucleotides, the CDR3 is TGCGCCAGCAGCCTCGGGGGGGGACTAATGCGGAATGAGCAGTTCTTC. Protein: CASSLGGGLMRNEQFF.

CDR3 bases: TGCGCCAGCTCTAGGTCTAGCTCAGTCAAGTTCTTC. Protein product: CASSRSSSVKFF. The chain links TRBV5-1 to TRBJ2-1, with a tentative D call TRBD2 (5 bases). Trimming pared 7 bases from V and 14 bases from J, leaving 19 bases between. Germline assignment: CDR1 SGHRS and CDR2 YFSETQ. CDR3 size: 12 residues.

The chain is built from TRBV11-2 and TRBJ2-1; 10 positions agree with TRBD2. The CDR3 is made up of 14 amino acids. Germline V gene sequence: CDR1 SGHAT, CDR2 FQNNGV. The CDR3 sequence is CSSSSSGGYNEQFF. CDR3 nucleotide sequence: TGTAGCAGCAGCTCTAGCGGGGGATACAATGAGCAGTTCTTC.

The chain employs TRBV5-4 and TRBJ2-2, with 7 bases identical to TRBD2. CDR3 length: 17 amino acids. Germline values: CDR1 SGHNT, CDR2 YYREEE (reference sequence). With 5 bases clipped from V and 2 bases from J, the junction kept 12 bases outside the gene matches. CDR3 in amino acids: CASRSGLSGGNTGELFF. The DNA of the CDR3 is TGTGCCAGCAGATCGGGACTATCGGGAGGCAACACCGGGGAGCTGTTTTTT.

For this clonotype: Compared with germline, one end of the junction differs, possibly owing to a read error. The J gene is TRBJ1-2, the V gene TRBV20-1, with D hard to call. The CDR3 extends over 14 amino acids. CDR1 DFQATT and CDR2 SNEGSKA come from the germline V gene (reference sequence). The CDR3 DNA follows: TGCAGTACTAGAGCCGGTGATGTTAACTATGGCTACACCTTC. Translated: CSTRAGDVNYGYTF.

A note on this clonotype: This may stem from a read error, because a much larger clone lies one nucleotide away. The chain links TRBV6-1 to TRBJ1-1; D not certain. This CDR3 is built from 15 residues. V was trimmed by 5 bases and J by 1 base, leaving 14 bases between them. Germline CDR1 reads MNHNS; CDR2 reads SASEGT. The CDR3 is CASSPLGSTNTEAFF. In DNA, the CDR3 is TGTGCCAGCAGTCCTCTTGGCAGCACGAACACTGAAGCTTTCTTT.

V and J are TRBV30 and TRBJ1-4; the D is unclear. Trimming pared 5 bases from V and 8 bases from J, leaving 9 bases between. The CDR3 length is 11 residues. Germline assignment: CDR1 GTSNPN and CDR2 SVGIG (reference sequence). In nucleotides, the CDR3 is TGTGCCTGGTCTGAGTGGGAAAAACTGTTTTTT. It encodes CAWSEWEKLFF.

Points on this clonotype: A clone one base away is much larger, so this may be a read error. The chain is built from TRBV30 and TRBJ2-1, with D possibly being TRBD1 or TRBD2 (5 bases each). The length of the CDR3 is 13 residues. Germline CDR1 is GTSNPN and CDR2 is SVGIG (reference sequence). The CDR3 reads CAAGTSSYNEQFF. The CDR3 DNA reads as TGTGCGGCAGGGACCAGCTCCTACAATGAGCAGTTCTTC.

J is TRBJ2-7 and V is TRBV24-1; D is perhaps TRBD2 (6 bases). Germline V CDR1 and CDR2: KGHDR, SFDVKD. This CDR3 spans 13 amino acids. V lost 9 bases, J lost 4 bases, and 15 bases lay in between. DNA for the CDR3: TGTGCCACCGCGGGGCCCAATCGATACGAGCAGTACTTC. This codes for CATAGPNRYEQYF.

The chain is built from TRBV7-9 and TRBJ2-6; possibly TRBD1 or TRBD2 for D (5 bases each). This CDR3 region has 14 residues. Germline V lookup: CDR1 SEHNR, CDR2 FQNEAQ (reference sequence). The germline V and J ends were trimmed by 5 bases and 7 bases, with 12 bases remaining between them. The CDR3 DNA reads TGTGCCAGCAGCCCCCAGGGAGATGCCAACGTCCTGACTTTC. This sequence encodes CASSPQGDANVLTF. The entire variable domain, with the rest obtained from reference TRBV7-9 and TRBJ2-6, is as follows: DTGVSQNPRHKITKRGQNVTFRCDPISEHNRLYWYRQTLGQGPEFLTYFQNEAQLEKSRLLSDRFSAERPKGSFSTLEIQRTEQGDSAMYLCASSPQGDANVLTFGAGSRLTVL.

CDR3 residues: CASSHAGEGDYEQYF. In DNA form, the CDR3 reads TGTGCCAGCAGCCACGCGGGGGAGGGAGACTACGAGCAGTACTTC. The chain employs TRBV4-2 and TRBJ2-7, with TRBD2 matching 7 bases. V lost 3 bases, J lost 3 bases, and 8 bases stayed unmatched. The germline CDR1 and CDR2 sequences are LGHNA and YNFKEQ. This CDR3 has 15 amino acids.

Details on this clonotype: A much larger clone is a single base away; this may be a read error. This rearrangement joins TRBV6-1 to TRBJ1-1; the D gene is possibly TRBD1 (5 bases). This CDR3 is built from 17 residues. Germline lookup yields CDR1 MNHNS and CDR2 SASEGT. V was trimmed by 2 bases and J by 2 bases, leaving 18 bases between them. The DNA for the CDR3 is TGTGCCAGCAGTGAATTTCTGACAGTCCAGACTAACACTGAAGCTTTCTTT. Encoded protein: CASSEFLTVQTNTEAFF.

This clonotype was counted at least ten times. The chain joins TRBV7-3 to TRBJ2-3; D gene uncertain. This CDR3 is built from 14 residues. Trimming pared 6 bases from V and 0 bases from J, leaving 10 bases between. Germline CDR1 and CDR2: SGHTA and FQGTGA. CDR3 sequence: CASSQSSSTDTQYF. In nucleotides, the CDR3 is TGTGCCAGCAGTCAGAGCTCTAGCACAGATACGCAGTATTTT.

On this clonotype itself: The junction departs from germline at one end; a sequencing error may be responsible. The rearrangement uses TRBV4-3 and TRBJ2-6; D gene uncertain. The CDR3 has 16 amino acids. CDR1 and CDR2 from the germline V gene are LGHNA and YSLEER. CDR3: CASSQEAVYRADVLTF. The CDR3 region has the DNA TGCGCCAGCAGCCAAGAGGCGGTGTATAGGGCCGACGTCCTGACTTTC.